This T cell receptor beta chain was recorded in a study of identical twins. Among all donors, each was a healthy Caucasian. TCRdb re-analysed the 5' RACE reads in MiXCR, keeping a single row per CDR3 protein. The sample has roughly 500,000 distinct CDR3 sequences; roughly a fifth are singletons. This clonotype was detected ten times or more. The length of the CDR3 is 14 residues. V gave up 2 bases and J gave up 6 bases, with 13 bases separating them. A further study also used this sample, focusing on T cells expressing NK-cell markers.

Material for sequencing was CD4+ T cells sorted from blood. This chain links TRBV12-3 or TRBV12-4 with TRBJ2-5, with a possible D match to TRBD2 (6 bases). The clonotype comes from a woman aged 18-29 years in good health. CDR3 protein: CASSLSGSWQTQYF. CDR3 bases: TGTGCCAGCAGTTTATCCGGGAGTTGGCAGACCCAGTACTTC.